Below, one TCR beta chain is given with its context. This clonotype occurred many times. Its antigen is not yet known. Base qualities are not at hand, and no much larger clone is one base apart. This specimen comes from a study of T cells in Graves' hyperthyroidism and ophthalmopathy (dated by TCRdb to between 2019 and 2020). With respect to the entire study: Peripheral blood was collected at initial diagnosis, before any treatment. TCR V-J signatures able to tell the groups apart were searched for in a discovery cohort of some 97 patients, of whom over 40 had Graves' ophthalmopathy and about 60 had stable Graves' hyperthyroidism. Prospective prediction of ophthalmopathy was tested in an independent validation cohort of fewer than 20 hyperthyroidism patients and around 16 patients who later progressed to ophthalmopathy. The roughly 100 discovery patients were randomly divided into training and test sets at a 7:3 ratio. In addition, the study compared T-cell repertoires in thyroid tissue and in blood from five or six Graves' hyperthyroidism patients. After sampling, hyperthyroidism patients received methimazole starting at 30 mg daily, and ophthalmopathy patients received high-dose intravenous methylprednisolone. According to the paper, TCR Vbeta CDR3 sequencing was carried out on 135 peripheral blood samples, which came from under 50 ophthalmopathy, around 75 hyperthyroidism and roughly 17 progressor patients. Findings and caveats that apply to the study as a whole: Sample size was not statistically predetermined, and investigators were not blinded to group allocation. Most expanded thyroid clonotypes (frequency above 0.001) were also detected in blood, a finding suggesting that blood repertoires may reflect thyroid immune responses. A model built on a 13 V-J signature distinguished ophthalmopathy from stable hyperthyroidism, reaching approximately 89% sensitivity and around 81% specificity in cross-validation and 80%/75% in testing. In validation, progression to ophthalmopathy was predicted by the model with 65% to 71% sensitivity and roughly 76% specificity, a median of approximately 6.5 months before onset.

TCR beta CDR3 regions were amplified from RNA transcripts. The first round of RT-PCR for the TCR CDR3 was performed with the HTBI primer set and the Qiagen OneStep RT-PCR kit. Libraries were constructed in a second round of multiplex PCR, after which size selection and purification were performed. Paired-end sequencing of the libraries was performed with 100 bp reads on an Illumina HiSeq2000. The authors' pipeline ran thus. SOAPnuke was used to process the raw data, with reads discarded if the reads contained adapters or uncalled bases, had a mean Phred below 15, or lacked an exact constant-primer or identifier match. COPE v1.2.5 was used to merge high-quality paired reads, and clonotypes were defined as unique nucleotide sequences. Clonotypes were aligned to IMGT TRBV, TRBD and TRBJ reference segments using MiTCR v1.1. Only V-J combinations with frequency above 0.0001, covering 99.2% of repertoires, were analysed. The TCS score was defined as the ratio of F50 (clonal expansion) to E x V (chaos), calculated using BLOSUM62-based TCRdist between CDR3 peptides within each V-J. Welch's t-statistics and random forest reduced some 510 V-J features to under 15, which were used in a naive Bayes classifier (R e1071). In-frame beta chains were kept once TCRdb had trimmed the public reads at Q25 with fastp and called clones with MiXCR. Entries are consolidated by CDR3 protein sequence, retaining the most common genes and DNA. TCRdb's processing, not the study's, gives the V and J calls here. Across this sample there are 600,000 or so distinct CDR3 sequences, with more than 13% seen only once. The top ten hold around 7% of the sample.

In the ophthalmopathy patients, disease was moderately to severely active, with a Clinical Activity Score of 3 or more, a NOSPECS grade of 4 or more, and a duration of less than 3 months. Any patient with an uncontrolled infection, another autoimmune disease, pregnancy or lactation was excluded. Diagnoses were established on the basis of clinical symptoms, serum thyroxine and TRAb, thyroid ultrasound, and orbital computed tomography. PBMCs were separated from about 10 ml of fresh peripheral blood using Ficoll-Paque density gradient centrifugation. Trizol reagent was used to extract total RNA, and RNA quality was then checked on an Agilent 2100 Bioanalyzer. The germline V gene provides CDR1 SGHDT and CDR2 YYEEEE. V is shortened by 1 base, J by 1 base, and the region joining them spans 11 bases. The cysteine opens and the phenylalanine closes a CDR3 of 15 amino acids. Of all the DNA, just the CDR3 is kept, 45 bases in frame from base 1.

The chain employs TRBV5-6 and TRBJ1-1, with the D gene not clear enough to name. The sequenced material came from blood. This receptor was obtained from a woman aged 18-35 years with Graves' ophthalmopathy. The CDR3 in this case is CASSLRRRRNTEAFF. The DNA sequence is given as TGTGCCAGCAGCTTGCGTAGACGTCGGAACACTGAAGCTTTCTTT.